This passage covers 32 T cell receptor beta chains from one sample sequenced in a study of early T cells in non-severe SARS-CoV-2 infection. TCRdb analysed the 5' RACE reads with MiXCR anew, one entry per CDR3 protein. The table lists tens of thousands of distinct CDR3 sequences, around 11% of them singletons. Material: whole blood, obtained at baseline. These receptors all come from an adult who was a healthcare worker with PCR-confirmed SARS-CoV-2 infection or an uninfected control (not recorded which).

This clonotype was observed a handful of times. The V call is TRBV7-3, the J call TRBJ2-1; 13 bases align to TRBD2. The J segment lost 0 bases and the V segment lost 5 bases, leaving 10 bases of the junction unmatched. Germline V gene lookup returns CDR1 SGHTA and CDR2 FQGTGA. CDR3 length equals 19 residues. The CDR3 region is CASSLGTSGVWSSYNEQFF. In DNA, the CDR3 is TGTGCCAGCAGCCTAGGGACTAGCGGGGTATGGAGCTCCTACAATGAGCAGTTCTTC.

This clonotype showed up just a few times. V is TRBV7-9 and J is TRBJ1-1, with TRBD1 matching over 12 bases. There are 18 residues in the CDR3. Germline CDR1 and CDR2: SEHNR and FQNEAQ (reference sequence). V lost 2 bases to trimming and J lost 4 bases; unmatched junction nucleotides: 11. CDR3: CASSLSRDRGRGGTEAFF. The CDR3 bases are TGTGCCAGCAGCTTAAGCCGGGACAGGGGGCGCGGTGGCACTGAAGCTTTCTTT. The variable domain in full, with the rest retrieved from reference TRBV7-9 and TRBJ1-1, is DTGVSQNPRHKITKRGQNVTFRCDPISEHNRLYWYRQTLGQGPEFLTYFQNEAQLEKSRLLSDRFSAERPKGSFSTLEIQRTEQGDSAMYLCASSLSRDRGRGGTEAFFGQGTRLTVV.

The chain carries TRBV12-5 and TRBJ2-2; D is perhaps TRBD2 (5 bases). Trimming took 7 bases from V and 5 from J, leaving 20 bases between them. The V gene's germline CDR1 is LGHNT and CDR2 FRNRAP. The CDR3 contains 16 residues. The CDR3 here is CASAPLAGGGTGELFF. The CDR3 DNA reads as TGTGCTAGTGCCCCCCTCGCGGGCGGAGGAACCGGGGAGCTGTTTTTT.

This clonotype was seen a few times. The rearrangement links TRBV29-1 to TRBJ1-3; D possibly corresponds to TRBD1 (6 bases). Germline assignment: CDR1 SQVTM and CDR2 ANQGSEA. The CDR3 covers 13 residues. V was clipped by 7 bases and J by 4 bases, with 14 bases between them. In DNA form, the CDR3 reads TGCAGCGCCGCTAGAGACAGGGGAAACACCATATATTTT. Its protein product is CSAARDRGNTIYF.

This clonotype was seen a handful of times. CDR3 sequence: CSVVRTHGADTQYF. The CDR3 coding sequence is TGCAGCGTTGTAAGGACCCATGGGGCAGATACGCAGTATTTT. The chain joins TRBV29-1 to TRBJ2-3, with D unclear. Germline CDR1 is SQVTM and CDR2 is ANQGSEA. The V end lost 4 bases, the J end lost 4 bases, and 15 bases lay between the germline ends. There are 14 residues in the CDR3.

The chain employs TRBV18 and TRBJ1-2, with D perhaps matching TRBD1 (6 bases). V lost 3 bases and J lost 4, with 9 bases in between. Per germline, CDR1 KGHSH and CDR2 LQKENI. This CDR3 spans 13 amino acids. This chain's CDR3 is CASSPGQSYGYTF. The CDR3 DNA sequence: TGTGCCAGCTCACCCGGACAGAGCTATGGCTACACCTTC.

The table lists this clonotype with a few counts. This sequence joins TRBV6-2 or TRBV6-3 and TRBJ2-2, with unresolved D. The CDR3 sequence is 14 residues long. In germline, CDR1 is MNHEY, CDR2 SVGEGT. V was cut by 0 bases and J by 3 bases, with 5 bases left in between. CDR3 DNA sequence: TGTGCCAGCAGTTACTCTGGTGACACCGGGGAGCTGTTTTTT. Its translation is CASSYSGDTGELFF.

This clonotype was counted at least ten times. V is TRBV7-2 and J is TRBJ1-5, with D unresolved. Germline CDR1 is SGHTA and CDR2 is FQGNSA. This CDR3 comprises 13 residues. Between the trimmed V and J ends, which lost 3 bases and 7 bases, there was a span of 10 bases. CDR3 region: CASSLGQKQPQHF. CDR3 DNA: TGTGCCAGCAGCTTGGGCCAGAAACAGCCCCAGCATTTT. Looking up the rest from reference TRBV7-2 and TRBJ1-5 gives the full variable domain: GAGVSQSPSNKVTEKGKDVELRCDPISGHTALYWYRQSLGQGLEFLIYFQGNSAPDKSGLPSDRFSAERTGGSVSTLTIQRTQQEDSAVYLCASSLGQKQPQHFGDGTRLSIL.

There are many counts of this clonotype. The rearrangement uses TRBV5-1 and TRBJ2-7, with D unresolved. The CDR3 has 12 residues. Trimming left V 5 bases short and J 4 bases short, with 10 bases between. Per germline, CDR1 SGHRS and CDR2 YFSETQ. CDR3 sequence: CASSLESYEQYF. The CDR3 nucleotides are TGCGCCAGCAGTCTCGAGAGTTACGAGCAGTACTTC.

V and J are TRBV29-1 and TRBJ2-7; D perhaps matches TRBD2 (5 bases). CDR3 length: 13 residues. The germline V gene encodes CDR1 SQVTM and CDR2 ANQGSEA. Trimming removed 7 bases at V and 3 bases at J, with 16 bases between. The CDR3 reads CSARDTRGYEQYF. CDR3 sequence (DNA): TGCAGCGCCCGCGACACCCGGGGCTACGAGCAGTACTTC.

Only a few counts were recorded for this clonotype. V gene TRBV12-3 or TRBV12-4 combines with J gene TRBJ2-3; 7 bases are a match to TRBD2. CDR3 size: 14 residues. The V segment lost 6 bases and the J segment 6 bases; nucleotides outside the gene matches: 9. The CDR3 here is CASRTGTTHDTQYF. The CDR3 DNA is TGTGCCAGCAGAACCGGGACTACTCACGATACGCAGTATTTT.

The gene calls are TRBV7-9 and TRBJ2-2; no clear D. CDR1 and CDR2 from the germline V gene are SEHNR and FQNEAQ (reference sequence). V was clipped by 2 bases and J by 3 bases, with 13 bases between them. The CDR3 sequence is 16 residues long. In DNA form, the CDR3 reads TGTGCCAGCAGCTTACGCCGGCCCTCTGACACCGGGGAGCTGTTTTTT. Its protein product is CASSLRRPSDTGELFF. The whole variable domain, filled in from reference TRBV7-9 and TRBJ2-2, reads DTGVSQNPRHKITKRGQNVTFRCDPISEHNRLYWYRQTLGQGPEFLTYFQNEAQLEKSRLLSDRFSAERPKGSFSTLEIQRTEQGDSAMYLCASSLRRPSDTGELFFGEGSRLTVL.

This clonotype appeared many times. The genes are TRBV29-1 and TRBJ1-1, with 9 bases lining up with TRBD1. Germline V gene lookup returns CDR1 SQVTM and CDR2 ANQGSEA. This CDR3 has 12 residues. Losses at the gene ends were 7 bases for V and 3 bases for J; bases not matched to a gene: 3. The CDR3 bases are TGCAGCGCTCGACAGGGGGACACTGAAGCTTTCTTT. Translating gives CSARQGDTEAFF.

This clonotype was detected many times. The chain carries TRBV28 and TRBJ1-2; no clear D. Trimming stripped 9 bases from V and 0 bases from J, with 11 bases between. The length of the CDR3 is 13 residues. The germline V gene encodes CDR1 MDHEN and CDR2 SYDVKM. The DNA of the CDR3 is TGTGCCAGTGGACGTGCTGCTAACTATGGCTACACCTTC. It is translated as CASGRAANYGYTF.

In its sample, this clonotype was seen many times. V gene TRBV6-5 combines with J gene TRBJ1-2, with TRBD1 matching over 10 bases. The CDR3 has 14 residues. In germline, CDR1 is MNHEY, CDR2 SVGAGI. J lost 6 bases, V lost 6 bases, and 7 bases had no gene match. CDR3 sequence reads: CASRKPGTGDGYTF. The CDR3 bases are TGTGCCAGCAGAAAACCCGGGACAGGGGATGGCTACACCTTC.

The rearrangement joins TRBV14 to TRBJ1-2; D possibly corresponds to TRBD1 (6 bases). V lost 1 base and J lost 8, with 11 bases in between. The CDR3 length is 13 residues. The germline V gene has CDR1 SGHDN and CDR2 FVKESK. The DNA for the CDR3 is TGTGCCAGCAGCCAAGCACAGGGAGGCGGCTACACCTTC. As protein: CASSQAQGGGYTF.

In its sample, this clonotype was seen many times. The rearrangement links TRBV6-1 to TRBJ2-3; TRBD2 matches 11 bases. The CDR3 totals 15 residues. CDR1 and CDR2 (germline): MNHNS, SASEGT. V shed 5 bases, J shed 4 bases, and the junction held 5 bases outside the gene matches. The CDR3 region has the DNA TGTGCCAGCAGTCCCACTAGCGGGGGAGCAGATACGCAGTATTTT. This codes for CASSPTSGGADTQYF.

The chain recombines TRBV10-3 with TRBJ2-3; tentative D call: TRBD2 (6 bases). CDR1 is ENHRY and CDR2 is SYGVKD in the germline V gene. Trimming stripped 8 bases from V and 3 bases from J, with 21 bases between. The CDR3 runs to 16 residues. Here the CDR3 DNA reads TGTGCCATCGGGGACGGTTCCACCCGGGGGACAGATACGCAGTATTTT. Translation: CAIGDGSTRGTDTQYF.

This sequence joins TRBV30 and TRBJ2-1, with 7 bases lining up with TRBD1. J lost 0 bases, V lost 3 bases, and 2 bases had no gene match. This CDR3 is built from 14 residues. From germline, CDR1 is GTSNPN and CDR2 SVGIG (reference sequence). The CDR3 protein is CAWSPGGSYNEQFF. CDR3 nucleotide sequence: TGTGCCTGGAGCCCAGGGGGCTCCTACAATGAGCAGTTCTTC.

This clonotype was observed a handful of times. This sequence joins TRBV6-2 or TRBV6-3 and TRBJ1-5; possible D gene TRBD1, 6 bases. CDR3 length equals 16 residues. With 2 bases removed from V and 6 bases from J, the gap between germline ends came to 17 bases. CDR1 is MNHEY and CDR2 is SVGEGT in the germline V gene. CDR3 protein: CASSYQAGGAGQPQHF. The CDR3 DNA follows: TGTGCCAGCAGTTACCAGGCTGGGGGCGCGGGTCAGCCCCAGCATTTT.

This clonotype appeared a few times. The genes are TRBV5-1 and TRBJ2-3; D not certain. CDR1 and CDR2 from the germline V gene are SGHRS and YFSETQ. This CDR3 contains 12 residues. The V and J ends lost 4 bases and 1 base respectively, with 4 bases between them. The CDR3 coding sequence is TGCGCCAGCAGCACCGGCACAGATACGCAGTATTTT. Translating it yields CASSTGTDTQYF.

This clonotype was seen only a few times. The genes are TRBV7-6 and TRBJ2-2, with no clear D. The CDR3 runs 16 residues. Germline V gene data show CDR1 as SGHVS and CDR2 as FNYEAQ. The V end was cut by 4 bases, the J end by 5 bases, with 17 bases between. The CDR3: CASSSPIATRTGELFF. CDR3 in DNA: TGTGCCAGCAGCTCTCCAATCGCCACGAGAACCGGGGAGCTGTTTTTT.

This clonotype was seen only a few times. The rearrangement uses TRBV29-1 and TRBJ2-7, with 8 bases aligning to TRBD1. The V and J ends lost 6 bases and 3 bases, in that order; junction bases with no gene match: 7. This CDR3 is built from 13 residues. From germline, CDR1 is SQVTM and CDR2 ANQGSEA. As DNA, the CDR3 is TGCAGCGTGGTCGGACAGGGCCTCTACGAGCAGTACTTC. It codes for CSVVGQGLYEQYF.

This clonotype was counted only a few times. The chain couples TRBV7-9 to TRBJ1-1, with 9 bases aligning to TRBD1. Trimming cost V 4 bases and J 6 bases; bases outside gene matches: 6. The germline CDR1 and CDR2 sequences are SEHNR and FQNEAQ (reference sequence). The CDR3 extends over 14 amino acids. The CDR3 DNA sequence: TGTGCCAGCAGCTACGGGACAGGGATCGCTGAAGCTTTCTTT. Protein: CASSYGTGIAEAFF.

This clonotype appeared a few times. This rearrangement joins TRBV5-4 to TRBJ2-7; TRBD1 matches 7 bases. The CDR3 consists of 13 residues. Germline-derived CDR1 and CDR2 are SGHNT and YYREEE (reference sequence). The J segment lost 3 bases and the V segment lost 2 bases, leaving 2 bases of the junction unmatched. The CDR3 sequence: CASSLPGGYEQYF. For the CDR3, the DNA is TGTGCCAGCAGCTTACCAGGGGGCTACGAGCAGTACTTC.

This chain connects TRBV20-1 to TRBJ2-2; D is possibly TRBD2 (5 bases). The germline CDR1 and CDR2 sequences are DFQATT and SNEGSKA (reference sequence). Trimming pared 3 bases from V and 5 bases from J, leaving 13 bases between. CDR3 length equals 14 residues. DNA for the CDR3: TGCAGTGCTAGGTCCATGCGAGGGACCGGGGAGCTGTTTTTT. Translation: CSARSMRGTGELFF.

The J gene is TRBJ2-2, the V gene TRBV24-1; no clear D gene. There are 14 residues in the CDR3. The germline V gene has CDR1 KGHDR and CDR2 SFDVKD. V lost 3 bases, J lost 0 bases, and 4 bases lay in between. The CDR3 DNA reads TGTGCCACCAGTGATCCCACGAACACCGGGGAGCTGTTTTTT. Amino acids: CATSDPTNTGELFF.

This clonotype was seen repeatedly, ten times or more. The rearrangement uses TRBV28 and TRBJ2-5, with D perhaps TRBD2 (6 bases). The CDR3 is 16 amino acids. Per the germline V gene, CDR1 is MDHEN and CDR2 is SYDVKM. Trimming stripped 6 bases from V and 3 bases from J, with 20 bases between. The CDR3 is CASREGGVYFKETQYF. CDR3 DNA sequence: TGTGCCAGCAGGGAAGGCGGGGTATACTTTAAAGAGACCCAGTACTTC. The variable domain in full, with the rest retrieved from reference TRBV28 and TRBJ2-5, is DVKVTQSSRYLVKRTGEKVFLECVQDMDHENMFWYRQDPGLGLRLIYFSYDVKMKEKGDIPEGYSVSREKKERFSLILESASTNQTSMYLCASREGGVYFKETQYFGPGTRLLVL.

This chain connects TRBV20-1 to TRBJ1-1; possibly TRBD1 for D (5 bases). The germline V and J ends were trimmed by 2 bases and 5 bases, with 12 bases remaining between them. Per the germline V gene, CDR1 is DFQATT and CDR2 is SNEGSKA (reference sequence). The length of the CDR3 is 13 residues. CDR3 loop: CSARNLGGTEAFF. The DNA of the CDR3 is TGCAGTGCTAGAAACTTGGGGGGGACTGAAGCTTTCTTT.

The chain uses TRBV20-1 and TRBJ2-3, with 8 nucleotides matching TRBD2. Germline CDR1 DFQATT, CDR2 SNEGSKA (reference sequence). This CDR3 contains 16 residues. V shed 2 bases, J shed 2 bases, and the junction held 9 bases outside the gene matches. CDR3 DNA: TGCAGTGCTAGAAGGTCTGCGGGGGGCCCCACAGATACGCAGTATTTT. This encodes CSARRSAGGPTDTQYF.

In this sample, this clonotype turned up a few times. V is TRBV5-4 and J is TRBJ2-3; 7 bases match TRBD2. CDR3 length equals 14 residues. Germline CDR1 reads SGHNT; CDR2 reads YYREEE (reference sequence). The trim removed 5 bases at V and 3 bases at J, leaving 6 bases unmatched. This chain's CDR3 is CASSDRAGTDTQYF. CDR3 DNA sequence: TGTGCCAGCAGTGATAGAGCGGGGACAGATACGCAGTATTTT.

This clonotype was observed a few times. This chain joins TRBV28 and TRBJ1-5, with D uncertain. Germline lookup yields CDR1 MDHEN and CDR2 SYDVKM. This CDR3 comprises 14 residues. V was trimmed by 7 bases and J by 1 base, leaving 11 bases between them. The CDR3 bases are TGTGCCAGCATCACCGACCAGAGCAATCAGCCCCAGCATTTT. Its protein is CASITDQSNQPQHF.